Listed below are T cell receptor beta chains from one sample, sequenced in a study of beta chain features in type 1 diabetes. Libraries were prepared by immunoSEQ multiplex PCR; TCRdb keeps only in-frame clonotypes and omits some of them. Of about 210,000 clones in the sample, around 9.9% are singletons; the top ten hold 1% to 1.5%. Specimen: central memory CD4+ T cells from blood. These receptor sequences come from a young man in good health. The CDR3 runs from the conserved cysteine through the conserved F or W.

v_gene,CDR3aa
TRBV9,CASSPRDRSYNEQFF
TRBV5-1,CASSLERDGQETQYF
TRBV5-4,CASSSGLAGTSYNEQFF
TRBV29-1,CSSKVQGNTGELFF
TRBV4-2,CASSQEKLGTDTQYF
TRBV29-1,CSVVGVNLSGANVLTF
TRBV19,CASSRTFQYEQYF
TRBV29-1,CSVKTGAGDTEAFF
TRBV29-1,CSVDSQAEAFF
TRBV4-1,CASSYKKPRRARETQYF